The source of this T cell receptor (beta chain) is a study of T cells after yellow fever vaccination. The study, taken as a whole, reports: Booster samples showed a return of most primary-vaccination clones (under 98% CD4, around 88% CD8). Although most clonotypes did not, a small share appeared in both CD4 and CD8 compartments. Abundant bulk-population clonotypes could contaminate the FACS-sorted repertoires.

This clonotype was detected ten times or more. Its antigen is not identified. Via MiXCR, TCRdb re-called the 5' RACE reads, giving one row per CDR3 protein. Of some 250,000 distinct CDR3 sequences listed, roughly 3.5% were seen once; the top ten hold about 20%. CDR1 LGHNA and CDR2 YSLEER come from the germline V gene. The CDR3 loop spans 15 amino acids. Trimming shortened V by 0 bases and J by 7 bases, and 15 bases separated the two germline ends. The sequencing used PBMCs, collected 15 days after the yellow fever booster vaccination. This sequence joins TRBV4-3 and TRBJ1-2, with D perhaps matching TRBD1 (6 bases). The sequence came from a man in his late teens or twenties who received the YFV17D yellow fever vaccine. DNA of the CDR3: TGCGCCAGCAGCCAAGAAACAGGGAAGTTGAGTGGCTACACCTTC. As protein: CASSQETGKLSGYTF.